This note documents a single TCR beta chain sequence. What it recognizes is unknown. This record belongs to a study of CXCR3-negative and CXCR3-positive naive CD8 T cells. Study in general: TRB reads totalled about 140 million, about 1.5 +/- 0.3 million per library. Overall study results and limits: Greater hydrophobicity was found in TRB CDR3s of CXCR3-positive naive cells than of CXCR3-negative naive cells. Diversity was high in both naive subsets and much lower in memory cells. TRBV-TRBJ usage was similar across naive CXCR3 subsets but distinct in memory cells.

CD45RO-CCR7+CD27+CD95- marked naive CD8+ T cells. UMI-labeled TRB cDNA libraries were prepared by 5' RACE. TCRdb reprocessed the 5' RACE reads, with one entry per CDR3 protein and no DNA. The repertoire table contains around 160,000 distinct CDR3 sequences. The CDR3 has 15 amino acids. CDR1 and CDR2 from the germline V gene are DFQATT and SNEGSKA (reference sequence). This sequence joins TRBV20-1 and TRBJ2-7. This TCR came from a human donor in good health. Some clones in this sample may be carry-over from other donors' samples. The sequenced material came from naive CXCR3+ CD8+ T cells from blood. Stated subset: CD45RO-CCR7+CD27+CD95- naive CD8+ T cells expressing CXCR3 (TNR3+). CDR3 sequence reads: CSARVASRSLDEQYF.